The source of this T cell receptor (beta chain) is a study of CD8 T cells in Susac syndrome (dated by TCRdb to the late 2010s). Regarding the research as a whole: Of the Susac syndrome patients who were sequenced, more than five had clinically active disease and eight were in clinical remission. The study compared CD8+ T cell repertoire clonality among about a dozen healthy donors, approximately 14 Susac syndrome patients and 15 multiple sclerosis patients. The study used repertoire sequencing to test whether antigen drove CD8+ T cell activation and differentiation in Susac syndrome. At blood withdrawal, Susac syndrome patients were therapy-naive, treated with corticosteroids (with IVIg additionally given to some), or treated with IVIg alone.

In the case of this clonotype: The clone's antigen remains unknown. Per-nucleotide qualities are absent, and no much larger clonotype sits a single base away.

Overall results and qualifications from the work: Clonal expansion was seen in Susac syndrome CD8+ repertoires, peaking in CD8+ TEMRA cells and being greater in clinically active patients than in remitting ones. Roughly 15 and five Susac-specific public clones were found in the total CD8+ and CD8+ TEMRA repertoires, respectively. The number of individuals in the TCR sequencing and HLA analysis was acknowledged as relatively small.

Via the germline V gene, CDR1 is MNHEY and CDR2 SVGAGI. The CDR3 spans 13 residues, from the cysteine through the phenylalanine. Left in the record is the CDR3 DNA by itself, 39 bases read in frame from the first base. V is cut by 5 bases and J by 0 bases, and the space between the germline ends is 7 bases. Peripheral blood CD8+ and CD4+ T cells from healthy donors, Susac syndrome patients and multiple sclerosis patients were profiled using high-throughput TCR beta sequencing. The Susac syndrome patients fulfilled recently defined diagnostic criteria for definite or probable disease. CD8+ TEMRA cells were enriched by FACS, while bulk CD8+ and CD4+ T cells were purified by magnetic negative isolation. Blood was drawn into EDTA tubes, processed within 24 hours, and PBMCs were isolated by density gradient centrifugation. PBMCs intended for TCR sequencing were frozen in liquid nitrogen and were later thawed in a 37 degrees C water bath. The sorted or isolated CD4+, CD8+ and CD8+ TEMRA cells had a purity of 90% or higher.

RNA was extracted with the RNeasy kit and roughly 0.45 to 1 ug was reverse transcribed using random hexamers. The immunoSEQ multiplex PCR assay, which covers 54 Vbeta and 13 Jbeta segments, was used to amplify TCR beta CDR3 regions. PCR amplification bias was corrected by using a synthetic template baseline for primer optimization and computational correction. The paper's data handling went like this. Reads were annotated to V, D and J genes according to IMGT and were analyzed with immunoSEQ Analyzer, with only productive sequences retained. Clonality was calculated as one minus the Shannon entropy normalized by log2 of the number of productive unique sequences. Public and private clones were assessed among the 100 most prevalent clones of each patient and control. Clones were defined as Susac-specific when absent from the healthy and MS cohorts, from roughly 1,100 published viral clones and from other ImmuneACCESS disease sequences. Using fastp trimming at Q25 and MiXCR clonotype assembly, TCRdb reanalyzed the public sequencing data and kept in-frame beta chains. A single entry per CDR3 protein holds the most common genes and DNA from its merged rows. The V and J calls were not made by the authors but by TCRdb's processing. This sample gives approximately 94,000 distinct CDR3 sequences in total; roughly 96% of them show up just once. The ten largest clones capture less than 0.35% of the sample.

Sequencing used CD8+ T cells from PBMCs. The sequence links TRBV6-5 to TRBJ1-2; the D gene assignment is ambiguous. The receptor was isolated from a human donor with Susac syndrome. The sequence in DNA is TGTGCCAGCAGTCGGGGAGCTAACTATGGCTACACCTTC. Translated, this gives CASSRGANYGYTF.